These 31 T cell receptor beta chains originate from one sample sequenced in a study of cytomegalovirus exposure and HLA in healthy donors. PCR primers comprised 60 Vbeta and 13 Jbeta primers. Method: immunoSEQ multiplex PCR; TCRdb's copy keeps in-frame clones and lacks some. The sample has over 85,000 clones; roughly two thirds are singletons. Input material: PBMCs. The receptors come from a female donor in good health and CMV-seronegative.

J is TRBJ1-4 and V is TRBV6-5; no firm D call. The CDR3 runs to 15 residues. Germline CDR1 reads MNHEY; CDR2 reads SVGAGI. V was trimmed by 4 bases and J by 5 bases, leaving 14 bases between them. The CDR3 protein is CASSSRTGYNEKLFF. CDR3 nucleotides: TGTGCCAGCAGTTCTCGGACTGGATACAATGAAAAACTGTTTTTT.

This chain joins TRBV6-1 and TRBJ2-5, with 12 bases lining up with TRBD2. Per germline, CDR1 MNHNS and CDR2 SASEGT. The J segment lost 7 bases and the V segment lost 1 base, leaving 7 bases of the junction unmatched. The CDR3 sequence is 16 residues long. The CDR3 region has the DNA TGTGCCAGCAGTGAAGTTCTAGCGGGAGGGAGGGGGACCCAGTACTTC. This codes for CASSEVLAGGRGTQYF.

This chain links TRBV18 with TRBJ2-7, with D maybe TRBD2 (6 bases). V was trimmed by 0 bases and J by 5 bases, leaving 11 bases between them. Germline CDR1 is KGHSH and CDR2 is LQKENI. The CDR3 extends over 14 amino acids. The CDR3 DNA follows: TGTGCCAGCTCACCACCGCCAGGGACTCACGAGCAGTACTTC. Translation: CASSPPPGTHEQYF.

The rearrangement links TRBV5-6 to TRBJ2-2; D is possibly TRBD2 (6 bases). V gave up 2 bases and J gave up 5 bases, with 13 bases separating them. Germline CDR1 reads SGHDT; CDR2 reads YYEEEE. The CDR3 is 15 residues long. The CDR3 loop reads CASSFPLAITGELFF. CDR3 in DNA: TGTGCCAGCAGCTTCCCCCTAGCGATTACCGGGGAGCTGTTTTTT.

In this sample, this clone turned up once. The chain has TRBV28 and TRBJ2-2, with 8 bases lining up with TRBD1. Germline CDR1 MDHEN, CDR2 SYDVKM. V gave up 4 bases and J gave up 6 bases; unmatched junction bases: 10. The CDR3 spans 16 residues. In DNA form, the CDR3 reads TGTGCCAGCAGTTCCCTAGGGGACAGGAGGGCCGGGGAGCTGTTTTTT. Translation: CASSSLGDRRAGELFF. The variable domain in full, completed from reference TRBV28 and TRBJ2-2, reads DVKVTQSSRYLVKRTGEKVFLECVQDMDHENMFWYRQDPGLGLRLIYFSYDVKMKEKGDIPEGYSVSREKKERFSLILESASTNQTSMYLCASSSLGDRRAGELFFGEGSRLTVL.

The rearrangement uses TRBV23-1 and TRBJ2-1; D unresolved. TRBV23-1 is classed as an ORF, of uncertain function. V shed 6 bases and J shed 9 bases, with 15 bases lying between them. This CDR3 has 13 amino acids. DNA of the CDR3: TGCGCCAGCAGCCAAAATATAGCCTGTGAGCAGTTCTTC. It yields the protein CASSQNIACEQFF.

The table lists this clone with a few counts. The chain couples TRBV6-5 to TRBJ2-7; D is unclear. CDR3 length: 15 amino acids. V was trimmed by 0 bases and J by 2 bases, leaving 11 bases between them. Per the germline V gene, CDR1 is MNHEY and CDR2 is SVGAGI. CDR3 region: CASSYSQLNAYEQYF. CDR3 bases: TGTGCCAGCAGTTACTCACAGCTCAATGCCTACGAGCAGTACTTC.

This rearrangement joins TRBV28 to TRBJ2-2, with D maybe TRBD2 (5 bases). Trimming removed 6 bases from V and 2 bases from J, with 13 bases in between. This CDR3 spans 15 amino acids. CDR1 and CDR2 (germline): MDHEN, SYDVKM. Here the CDR3 reads CASRRAGVNTGELFF. The CDR3 DNA reads TGTGCCAGCAGGCGGGCCGGGGTAAACACCGGGGAGCTGTTTTTT.

The chain carries TRBV19 and TRBJ2-2, with TRBD2 identical over 9 bases. This CDR3 has 15 residues. From germline, CDR1 is LNHDA and CDR2 SQIVND (reference sequence). J was trimmed by 3 bases and V by 6 bases; bases with no gene match: 5. CDR3 in DNA: TGTGCCAGTAGGGGTCTAGCGGGATACACCGGGGAGCTGTTTTTT. Protein: CASRGLAGYTGELFF.

The CDR3 DNA reads TGCGCCAGCAGCCGGTTGACTAGCGGGGGGGGTGACACCGGGGAGCTGTTTTTT. As protein: CASSRLTSGGGDTGELFF. The chain uses TRBV4-3 and TRBJ2-2, with TRBD2 matching over 14 bases. Germline-derived CDR1 and CDR2 are LGHNA and YSLEER. Trimming cost V 4 bases and J 3 bases; bases outside gene matches: 7. The CDR3 runs to 18 residues.

This clone was recorded a few times. The chain combines TRBV5-1 with TRBJ1-5; no definite D call. Germline V gene sequence: CDR1 SGHRS, CDR2 YFSETQ. Trimming shortened V by 3 bases and J by 2 bases, and 6 bases separated the two germline ends. The CDR3 has 13 residues. The CDR3 here is CASSYSGNQPQHF. The CDR3 DNA follows: TGCGCCAGCAGCTATAGCGGCAATCAGCCCCAGCATTTT.

This clone showed up just once. The sample contains more than one DNA sequence encoding this CDR3. The V call is TRBV30, the J call TRBJ1-1; possible D gene TRBD1, 6 bases. CDR1 is GTSNPN, CDR2 SVGIG, per germline (reference sequence). The germline V and J ends were trimmed by 3 bases and 7 bases, with 15 bases remaining between them. There are 13 residues in the CDR3. The CDR3 nucleotides are TGTGCCTGGAGCCAAGCCGCCAGGGGTGAAGCTTTCTTT. This translates into CAWSQAARGEAFF. The entire variable domain, with the rest obtained from reference TRBV30 and TRBJ1-1, is as follows: SQTIHQWPATLVQPVGSPLSLECTVEGTSNPNLYWYRQAAGRGLQLLFYSVGIGQISSEVPQNLSASRPQDRQFILSSKKLLLSDSGFYLCAWSQAARGEAFFGQGTRLTVV.

This sequence joins TRBV6-6 and TRBJ1-1, with 9 bases fitting TRBD1. The germline V gene encodes CDR1 MNHNY and CDR2 SVGAGI (reference sequence). The CDR3 sequence is 14 residues long. After removal of 6 bases from V and 1 base from J, the junction contained 3 bases not matched to a gene. The CDR3 region is CASSRGQGNTEAFF. The CDR3 coding sequence is TGTGCCAGCAGCAGGGGACAGGGGAACACTGAAGCTTTCTTT.

The chain couples TRBV29-1 to TRBJ2-1, with 14 nucleotides matching TRBD2. The CDR3 is 18 residues long. The V and J ends lost 4 bases and 0 bases, in that order; junction bases with no gene match: 8. The germline gives CDR1 SQVTM, CDR2 ANQGSEA. The CDR3 DNA reads TGCAGCGTTGCTTCTGGGACTAGCGGGAGACACTCCTACAATGAGCAGTTCTTC. Translating gives CSVASGTSGRHSYNEQFF.

This clone was seen only once. The rearrangement joins TRBV28 to TRBJ2-7; a possible D gene is TRBD1 (6 bases). V was clipped by 8 bases and J by 1 base, with 21 bases between them. Germline lookup yields CDR1 MDHEN and CDR2 SYDVKM. CDR3 length: 16 amino acids. CDR3 DNA: TGTGCCAGCTTTTCATCCTCAGGGGCTTTTTCCTACGAGCAGTACTTC. This codes for CASFSSSGAFSYEQYF. Drawing the rest from reference TRBV28 and TRBJ2-7, the complete variable domain is DVKVTQSSRYLVKRTGEKVFLECVQDMDHENMFWYRQDPGLGLRLIYFSYDVKMKEKGDIPEGYSVSREKKERFSLILESASTNQTSMYLCASFSSSGAFSYEQYFGPGTRLTVT.

This clone was found a few times. This chain links TRBV5-1 with TRBJ1-6; TRBD1 agrees at 9 bases. Trimming cost V 0 bases and J 10 bases; bases outside gene matches: 5. Germline CDR1 is SGHRS and CDR2 is YFSETQ. This CDR3 has 15 amino acids. The CDR3 protein is CASSLGGQGLSPLHF. CDR3 bases: TGCGCCAGCAGCTTGGGGGGACAGGGTCTATCACCCCTCCACTTT.

The chain links TRBV28 to TRBJ1-3; unclear D gene. Germline-derived CDR1 and CDR2 are MDHEN and SYDVKM. Trimming left V 7 bases short and J 9 bases short, with 10 bases between. The CDR3 has 11 residues. Written as DNA, the CDR3 is TGTGCCAGCACCTTCACAAGCACCATATATTTT. It yields the protein CASTFTSTIYF.

CDR3 region: CASSLALLASTDTQYF. The CDR3 DNA reads as TGTGCCAGCAGCTTGGCCCTACTAGCGTCCACAGATACGCAGTATTTT. The rearrangement joins TRBV5-4 to TRBJ2-3; the match to TRBD2 covers 7 bases. The CDR3 has 16 residues. V was pared by 0 bases and J by 2 bases, with 6 bases of the junction left unmatched. CDR1 and CDR2 from the germline V gene are SGHNT and YYREEE (reference sequence).

This chain links TRBV7-9 with TRBJ1-1; TRBD1 agrees at 8 bases. This CDR3 has 14 residues. Germline V gene lookup returns CDR1 SEHNR and CDR2 FQNEAQ (reference sequence). V dropped 2 bases and J dropped 6; count of bases not matched to a gene: 5. CDR3 loop: CASSLKDRGPEAFF. The CDR3 bases are TGTGCCAGCAGCTTAAAAGACAGGGGCCCTGAAGCTTTCTTT.

The chain recombines TRBV5-1 with TRBJ1-2; D perhaps matches TRBD1 (5 bases). V was clipped by 0 bases and J by 4 bases, with 7 bases between them. Germline lookup yields CDR1 SGHRS and CDR2 YFSETQ. The CDR3 runs 13 residues. The CDR3 here is CASSLGGVYGYTF. CDR3 DNA sequence: TGCGCCAGCAGCTTGGGGGGCGTCTATGGCTACACCTTC.

The chain is built from TRBV27 and TRBJ2-3, with 7 bases fitting TRBD1. The CDR3 consists of 15 residues. Germline loops: CDR1 MNHEY, CDR2 SMNVEV (reference sequence). V was pared by 2 bases and J by 6 bases, with 8 bases of the junction left unmatched. The CDR3: CASSLRDRVGDTQYF. The CDR3 DNA reads as TGTGCCAGCAGTTTACGAGACAGGGTAGGGGATACGCAGTATTTT.

This clone was picked up one time. The rearrangement uses TRBV19 and TRBJ2-1; 7 bases fit TRBD2. The CDR3 totals 17 residues. Germline CDR1 is LNHDA and CDR2 is SQIVND (reference sequence). The V segment lost 3 bases and the J segment 3 bases; nucleotides outside the gene matches: 11. The CDR3 loop is CASSMTPPSGLYNEQFF. CDR3 DNA sequence: TGTGCCAGTAGTATGACCCCTCCTAGCGGCCTCTACAATGAGCAGTTCTTC.

The rearrangement uses TRBV2 and TRBJ2-7, with 13 bases identical to TRBD2. Germline V lookup: CDR1 SNHLY, CDR2 FYNNEI. V trimming: 4 bases; J trimming: 0 bases; junction bases outside the gene matches: 9. CDR3 length: 18 residues. CDR3 bases: TGTGCCAGCAGTGGACTAGCGGGAGGCTCGCTAAACTCCTACGAGCAGTACTTC. This encodes CASSGLAGGSLNSYEQYF.

In this sample, this clone turned up a few times. The J gene is TRBJ2-1, the V gene TRBV28; weak D call: TRBD1 (6 bases). From germline, CDR1 is MDHEN and CDR2 SYDVKM. The ends were cut back, 5 bases at V and 5 bases at J, with 19 bases in the middle. CDR3 length equals 16 residues. The CDR3 region has the DNA TGTGCCAGCAGTGGGGCTTGGGGCAGGGGAAACAATGAGCAGTTCTTC. Its protein product is CASSGAWGRGNNEQFF.

The chain carries TRBV4-1 and TRBJ2-7, with 9 positions matching TRBD1. The CDR3 totals 15 residues. Per germline, CDR1 MGHRA and CDR2 YSYEKL. V was clipped by 4 bases and J by 4 bases; unmatched bases: 8. CDR3 in DNA: TGCGCCAGCAGCCCAACAGGGGGCGGAAGTTACGAGCAGTACTTC. Translated: CASSPTGGGSYEQYF.

The CDR3 here is CATSSTYEQYF. In DNA form, the CDR3 reads TGTGCCACCAGCAGCACCTACGAGCAGTACTTC. V gene TRBV15 combines with J gene TRBJ2-7, with D unclear. The CDR3 runs to 11 residues. Looked up from germline, CDR1 is LNHNV and CDR2 is YYDKDF (reference sequence). Trimming cost V 3 bases and J 2 bases, with 2 bases left between them. Complete variable domain (other parts from reference TRBV15 and TRBJ2-7): DAMVIQNPRYQVTQFGKPVTLSCSQTLNHNVMYWYQQKSSQAPKLLFHYYDKDFNNEADTPDNFQSRRPNTSFCFLDIRSPGLGDTAMYLCATSSTYEQYFGPGTRLTVT.

The V gene is TRBV27, the J gene TRBJ2-7; TRBD1 might be the D (6 bases). Germline V gives CDR1 MNHEY, CDR2 SMNVEV (reference sequence). The CDR3 consists of 14 residues. V dropped 5 bases and J dropped 6 bases, with 17 bases sitting between them. CDR3 residues: CASSVTGTISEQYF. Here the CDR3 DNA reads TGTGCCAGCAGTGTCACCGGGACAATTTCCGAGCAGTACTTC.

The chain carries TRBV4-1 and TRBJ2-7, with 8 nucleotides matching TRBD2. The ends lost 0 bases at V and 0 bases at J; junction bases unmatched: 4. This CDR3 contains 16 residues. Germline CDR1 and CDR2: MGHRA and YSYEKL. CDR3 sequence: CASSQDLRGGSYEQYF. CDR3 DNA sequence: TGCGCCAGCAGCCAAGATCTACGGGGGGGCTCCTACGAGCAGTACTTC.

J is TRBJ1-5 and V is TRBV6-5, with D unclear. Trimming pared 2 bases from V and 5 bases from J, leaving 16 bases between. The CDR3 covers 16 residues. Per the germline V gene, CDR1 is MNHEY and CDR2 is SVGAGI. CDR3 sequence reads: CASSYPNLPSDQPQHF. The CDR3 nucleotides are TGTGCCAGCAGTTACCCTAACCTCCCATCTGATCAGCCCCAGCATTTT.

This chain connects TRBV9 to TRBJ2-1, with D possibly matching TRBD1 (6 bases). Germline CDR1 is SGDLS and CDR2 is YYNGEE. V dropped 0 bases and J dropped 8 bases, with 21 bases sitting between them. The CDR3 is 17 amino acids. CDR3 bases: TGTGCCAGCAGCGTAGAGGGCATCGGGACATCCCGTGATGAGCAGTTCTTC. Its protein is CASSVEGIGTSRDEQFF.

The gene calls are TRBV28 and TRBJ2-1; 14 bases are shared with TRBD2. The CDR3 loop spans 15 amino acids. In germline, CDR1 is MDHEN, CDR2 SYDVKM. The V gene end was trimmed by 5 bases and the J gene end by 6 bases; junction bases not matched to a gene: 3. CDR3 protein: CASSRTSGRFNEQFF. In DNA, the CDR3 is TGTGCCAGCAGTCGGACTAGCGGGAGGTTCAATGAGCAGTTCTTC.